This TCR beta chain was sequenced during a study of cytomegalovirus exposure and HLA in healthy donors. Study-wide findings and caveats: Rarity characterized most TCR sequences, yet some public TCRs appeared in many donors. In vitro testing confirmed a few CMV-associated chains as specific for CMV antigens. The authors enumerated some 170 TCR beta chains as linked to cytomegalovirus.

The repertoire was sequenced with immunoSEQ multiplex PCR; TCRdb's copy has only in-frame clones and lacks some. Found here are approximately 270,000 clones, around 91% of them singletons; the top ten hold about 0.36%. Details on this clone: Its cognate antigen is unknown.

CDR1 and CDR2 from the germline V gene are SGHRS and YFSETQ. The V end lost 4 bases, the J end lost 7 bases, and 23 bases lay between the germline ends. The CDR3 extends over 16 amino acids. The TCR comes from a woman aged 18 to 35 in good health and CMV-seronegative. This chain joins TRBV5-1 and TRBJ1-2, with D tentatively TRBD1 (6 bases). The specimen sequenced was PBMCs. The DNA for the CDR3 is TGCGCCAGCAGCCTAGGTCCTTCTGGGGGCTGGGCTGGCTACACCTTC. Its protein is CASSLGPSGGWAGYTF.